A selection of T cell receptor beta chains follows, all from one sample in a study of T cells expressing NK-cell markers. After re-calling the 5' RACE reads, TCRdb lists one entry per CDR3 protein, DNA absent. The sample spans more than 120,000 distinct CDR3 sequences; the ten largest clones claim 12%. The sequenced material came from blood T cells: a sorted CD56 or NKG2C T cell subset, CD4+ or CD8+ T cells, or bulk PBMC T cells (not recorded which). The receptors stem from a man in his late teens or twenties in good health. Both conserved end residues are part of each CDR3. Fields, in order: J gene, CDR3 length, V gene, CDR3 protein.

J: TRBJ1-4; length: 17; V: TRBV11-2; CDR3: CASSPEESGGDLEKLFF
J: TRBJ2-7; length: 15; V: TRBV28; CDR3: CASSRLAGGLDEQYF
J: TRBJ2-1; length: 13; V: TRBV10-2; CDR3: CASTAGDYNEQFF
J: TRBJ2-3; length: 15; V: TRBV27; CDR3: CASSLTRPSTDTQYF
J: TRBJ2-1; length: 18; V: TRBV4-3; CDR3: CASSQDLTGTAFYNEQFF
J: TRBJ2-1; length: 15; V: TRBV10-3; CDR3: CAIRQTSSLGNEQFF
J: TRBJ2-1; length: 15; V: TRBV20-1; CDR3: CSAKSSPSSYNEQFF
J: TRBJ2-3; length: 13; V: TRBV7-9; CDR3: CASSLWDTDTQYF
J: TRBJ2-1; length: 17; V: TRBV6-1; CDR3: CASSGLVGLAENNEQFF
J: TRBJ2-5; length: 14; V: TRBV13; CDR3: CASSKYQGQETQYF
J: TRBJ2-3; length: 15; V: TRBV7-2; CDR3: CASSREPTSTDTQYF
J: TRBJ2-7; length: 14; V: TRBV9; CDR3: CASSVGLAGYEQYF
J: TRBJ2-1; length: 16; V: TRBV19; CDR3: CASSIPHSGKDNEQFF
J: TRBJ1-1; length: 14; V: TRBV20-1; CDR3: CSAADRTKNTEAFF
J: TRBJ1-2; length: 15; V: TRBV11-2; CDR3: CASSTGAPEYYGYTF
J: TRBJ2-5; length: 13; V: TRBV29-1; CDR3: CSVAPRGEETQYF
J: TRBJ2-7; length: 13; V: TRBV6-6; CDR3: CASSSPYGYEQYF
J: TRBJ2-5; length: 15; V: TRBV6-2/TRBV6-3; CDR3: CASSYTGQGLETQYF
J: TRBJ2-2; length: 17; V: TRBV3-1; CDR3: CASSRTSMGQGNGELFF
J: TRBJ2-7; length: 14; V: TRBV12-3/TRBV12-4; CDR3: CASSTSGGPSGQYF
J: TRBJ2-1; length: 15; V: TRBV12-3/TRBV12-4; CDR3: CASSRGLAGAHEQFF
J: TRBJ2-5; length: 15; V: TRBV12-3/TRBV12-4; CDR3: CASSLSLGAQETQYF
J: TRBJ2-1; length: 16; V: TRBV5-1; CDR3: CASSLLTSGRLTEQFF
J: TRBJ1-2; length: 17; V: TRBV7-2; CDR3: CASSLFDRDRVNYGYTF
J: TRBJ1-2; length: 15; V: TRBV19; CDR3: CASSIFGGNAYGYTF
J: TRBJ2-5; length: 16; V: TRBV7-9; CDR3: CASSAPLTPSQETQYF
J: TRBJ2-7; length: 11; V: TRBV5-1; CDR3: CASRISYEQYF
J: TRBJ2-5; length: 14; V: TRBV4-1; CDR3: CASSQDRAQETQYF
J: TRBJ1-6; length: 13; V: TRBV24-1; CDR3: CATSDSGNSPLHF
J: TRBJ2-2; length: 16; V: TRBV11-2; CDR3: CASSAGQGMNTGELFF
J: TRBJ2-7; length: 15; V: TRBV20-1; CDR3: CSARDISGTSYEQYF
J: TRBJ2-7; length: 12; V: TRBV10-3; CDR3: CAILTSNYEQYF
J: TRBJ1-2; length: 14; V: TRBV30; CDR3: CAWSYLSDLYGYTF
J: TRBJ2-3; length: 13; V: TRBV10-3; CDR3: CAISEPRLASQYF
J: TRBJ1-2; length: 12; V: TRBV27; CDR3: CASGLQGHGYTF
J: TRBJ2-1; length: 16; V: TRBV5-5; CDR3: CASSAQDTYGWNEQFF
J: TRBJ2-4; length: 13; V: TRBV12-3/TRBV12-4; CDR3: CASSLSGFDLQYF
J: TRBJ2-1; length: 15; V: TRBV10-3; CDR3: CAISEMSGRVNEQFF
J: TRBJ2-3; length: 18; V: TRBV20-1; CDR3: CSAEEGYYYSLNTDTQYF
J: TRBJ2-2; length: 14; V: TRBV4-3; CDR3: CASSPDRYTGELFF
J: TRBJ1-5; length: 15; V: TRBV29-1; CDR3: CSVGISGTPNQPQHF
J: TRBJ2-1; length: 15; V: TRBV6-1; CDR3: CASLLGSFSYNEQFF
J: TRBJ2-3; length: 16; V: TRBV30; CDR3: CAWSVHSGETTDTQYF
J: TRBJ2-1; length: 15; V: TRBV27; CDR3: CASSSSGSTSNEQFF
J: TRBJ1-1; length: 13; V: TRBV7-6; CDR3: CASRGQVDTEAFF
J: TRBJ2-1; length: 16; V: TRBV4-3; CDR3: CASSQRTSGLTNEQFF
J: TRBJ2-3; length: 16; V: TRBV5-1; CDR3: CASSLGTERYTDTQYF
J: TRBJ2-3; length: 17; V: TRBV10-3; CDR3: CAISESASGTVADTQYF